This section outlines one T cell receptor beta chain sequence together with its context. This sample stems from a study of blood T cell repertoires in COVID-19. Germline V gene data show CDR1 as SGHAT and CDR2 as FQNNGV. The V end was cut by 0 bases, the J end by 1 base, with 9 bases between. The CDR3 length is 15 residues. Original processing notes: For nucleated cells, counts were estimated from reference gene primer amplification. Profiling relied on immunoSEQ multiplex PCR, and the TCRdb table lists in-frame clones only, not all of them. Clone size and V and J calls were adopted from that table, with D and trimming inferred from the DNA. Here the sample spans 250,000 to 350,000 clones, 80% to 90% being singletons. Participant ages covered about 18 to 89 years across 24 US areas. Cohorts were based on clinical histories the participants reported. Two negative PCRs, clearance, or symptom resolution characterized the recovered Cohort 3 donors.

The rearrangement links TRBV11-2 to TRBJ1-1; no definite D call. The sequencing sample was made of PBMCs or T cells enriched from blood (not recorded which). The origin of this receptor is a woman younger than 45 who had recovered from COVID-19. The CDR3 spells CASSLDVRGNTEAFF. In DNA form, the CDR3 reads TGTGCCAGCAGCTTAGATGTTCGGGGGAACACTGAAGCTTTCTTT.